This TCR beta chain derives from a study of cytomegalovirus exposure and HLA in healthy donors. A multiplex PCR was run with 60 Vbeta primers and 13 Jbeta primers. TCRdb keeps only in-frame clones here, not all; method: immunoSEQ multiplex PCR. This table holds under 200,000 clones, 70% to 80% found once. V was clipped by 7 bases and J by 2 bases, with 6 bases between them. Germline CDR1 reads LNHDA; CDR2 reads SQIVND (reference sequence). The CDR3 length is 12 residues. This sequence joins TRBV19 and TRBJ1-5, with D maybe TRBD1 (5 bases). This TCR came from a woman aged 30 to 39 in good health and CMV-seropositive. Material: PBMCs. The chain's CDR3 is CASKGGNQPQHF. In nucleotides, the CDR3 is TGTGCCAGTAAAGGGGGCAATCAGCCCCAGCATTTT. The full variable domain, in which reference TRBV19 and TRBJ1-5 provide the parts outside the CDR3, is DGGITQSPKYLFRKEGQNVTLSCEQNLNHDAMYWYRQDPGQGLRLIYYSQIVNDFQKGDIAEGYSVSREKKESFPLTVTSAQKNPTAFYLCASKGGNQPQHFGDGTRLSIL.